This is a list of T cell receptor beta chains from one sample in a study of technical replicates of blood from a handful of donors. This table comes from immunoSEQ multiplex PCR, and its TCRdb copy is limited to in-frame clones, with some not included. Of about 60,000 clones listed, approximately 83% were seen once; the top ten hold 4% to 6%. Material for sequencing was PBMCs. These TCRs come from a human donor in good health. Some clones in this sample may be carry-over from other donors' samples. CDR3s include the opening cysteine and the closing phenylalanine or tryptophan. A D gene is named only where the DNA matches it firmly. A row's size may be missing; if present it is once, few, many or a size class.

size: once
D: .
J: TRBJ2-7
V: TRBV5-1
CDR3: CASSRTIDYEQYF
DNA: TGCGCCAGCAGCCGGACTATCGACTACGAGCAGTACTTC

size: .
D: .
J: TRBJ2-1
V: TRBV13
CDR3: CASSLLMVSSLYEQFF
DNA: TGTGCCAGCAGCCTCTTAATGGTGTCTAGCTTGTATGAGCAGTTCTTC

size: .
D: TRBD2
J: TRBJ2-2
V: TRBV19
CDR3: CASSIPLSGAGELFF
DNA: TGTGCCAGTAGTATCCCCCTTAGCGGGGCCGGGGAGCTGTTTTTT

size: .
D: TRBD1
J: TRBJ2-7
V: TRBV5-6
CDR3: CASSPPGQGAYEQYF
DNA: TGTGCCAGCAGCCCCCCCGGACAGGGGGCATACGAGCAGTACTTC

size: .
D: .
J: TRBJ1-1
V: TRBV6-4
CDR3: CASSDSAEAYTEAFF
DNA: TGTGCCAGCAGTGACTCAGCGGAGGCCTACACTGAAGCTTTCTTT

size: .
D: TRBD1
J: TRBJ2-7
V: TRBV27
CDR3: CASSYRDRTYEQYF
DNA: TGTGCCAGCAGTTACCGGGACAGAACCTACGAGCAGTACTTC

size: .
D: .
J: TRBJ1-2
V: TRBV5-1
CDR3: CASSSDAGRGYTF
DNA: TGCGCCAGCAGTTCTGATGCTGGGAGAGGCTACACCTTC

size: .
D: TRBD2
J: TRBJ2-7
V: TRBV10-3
CDR3: CAISEGLAGTMSSYEQYF
DNA: TGTGCCATCAGTGAAGGACTAGCGGGGACCATGAGCTCCTACGAGCAGTACTTC

size: few
D: .
J: TRBJ2-1
V: TRBV9
CDR3: CASSVELVTRDEQFF
DNA: TGTGCCAGCAGCGTAGAATTGGTGACCCGGGATGAGCAGTTCTTC

size: .
D: TRBD2
J: TRBJ2-7
V: TRBV4-3
CDR3: CASSQDPLIPKRGISYEQYF
DNA: TGCGCCAGCAGCCAAGACCCCCTTATCCCTAAGCGGGGGATCTCCTACGAGCAGTACTTC

size: .
D: .
J: TRBJ2-7
V: TRBV6-5
CDR3: CASSKDSFYEQYF
DNA: TGTGCCAGCAGCAAGGACAGTTTTTACGAGCAGTACTTC